Following are 23 T cell receptor beta chains from one sample sequenced in a study of T cell responses to AZD1222 COVID-19 vaccine. The protocol was immunoSEQ multiplex PCR, while the TCRdb copy is restricted to in-frame clones and leaves out a portion. The table lists 160,000 or so clones, roughly 94% of them singletons, with approximately 4.6% in the top ten. The specimen was peripheral blood, collected 28 days after the second AZD1222 dose. Receptors originate from an adult who received the AZD1222 COVID-19 vaccine.

V usage is TRBV7-9 and J usage is TRBJ1-1; a possible D gene is TRBD1 (6 bases). V was pared by 1 base and J by 10 bases, with 10 bases between. The CDR3 covers 12 residues. CDR1 and CDR2 from the germline V gene are SEHNR and FQNEAQ (reference sequence). CDR3 sequence (DNA): TGTGCCAGCAGCTTAGGGACAGAAGGAGCTTTCTTT. Residues: CASSLGTEGAFF. Drawing the rest from reference TRBV7-9 and TRBJ1-1, the complete variable domain is DTGVSQNPRHKITKRGQNVTFRCDPISEHNRLYWYRQTLGQGPEFLTYFQNEAQLEKSRLLSDRFSAERPKGSFSTLEIQRTEQGDSAMYLCASSLGTEGAFFGQGTRLTVV.

V gene TRBV7-9 combines with J gene TRBJ2-3, with D perhaps TRBD2 (5 bases). From germline, CDR1 is SEHNR and CDR2 FQNEAQ (reference sequence). CDR3 length: 12 amino acids. V lost 4 bases and J lost 3, with 5 bases in between. CDR3 sequence: CASSSGTDTQYF. The CDR3 region has the DNA TGTGCCAGCAGCTCGGGGACAGATACGCAGTATTTT.

The CDR3 region is CASSSSRAFF. CDR3 DNA: TGTGCCAGCAGCTCTAGTAGAGCTTTCTTT. The chain carries TRBV11-1 and TRBJ1-1; no firm D call. Germline V gene sequence: CDR1 SGHAT, CDR2 FQDESV (reference sequence). The ends were cut back, 4 bases at V and 10 bases at J, with 7 bases in the middle. The CDR3 extends over 10 amino acids.

This chain links TRBV30 with TRBJ1-2; D is unclear. CDR1 is GTSNPN, CDR2 SVGIG, per germline (reference sequence). V was clipped by 2 bases and J by 4 bases, with 5 bases between them. The CDR3 is 11 residues long. The CDR3 is CAWSWFYGYTF. CDR3 DNA: TGTGCCTGGAGTTGGTTCTATGGCTACACCTTC.

The chain combines TRBV9 with TRBJ2-3; D might be TRBD2 (6 bases). Per germline, CDR1 SGDLS and CDR2 YYNGEE. This CDR3 has 15 amino acids. V was trimmed by 4 bases and J by 0 bases, leaving 12 bases between them. The CDR3: CASSPHAGSTDTQYF. Written as DNA, the CDR3 is TGTGCCAGCAGCCCGCACGCGGGAAGCACAGATACGCAGTATTTT.

This clone was detected only a few times. The CDR3 DNA sequence: TGTGCCTGGAGTGGGGGGGCCGAGCAGTACTTC. The encoded protein is CAWSGGAEQYF. The chain is built from TRBV30 and TRBJ2-7; D is perhaps TRBD1 or TRBD2 (6 bases each). The ends were cut back, 1 base at V and 6 bases at J, with 7 bases in the middle. The V gene's germline CDR1 is GTSNPN and CDR2 SVGIG (reference sequence). This CDR3 has 11 residues.

V gene TRBV2 combines with J gene TRBJ1-6; 7 positions match TRBD1. V lost 0 bases and J lost 9; bases outside the gene matches: 5. Germline assignment: CDR1 SNHLY and CDR2 FYNNEI. The CDR3 totals 15 residues. CDR3 loop: CASSEAGQGVSPLHF. In DNA form, the CDR3 reads TGTGCCAGCAGTGAAGCAGGCCAGGGGGTTTCACCCCTCCACTTT.

The table lists this clone with a count of one. The chain combines TRBV2 with TRBJ2-3; D is possibly TRBD1 or TRBD2 (5 bases each). The germline V gene has CDR1 SNHLY and CDR2 FYNNEI. V gave up 6 bases and J gave up 4 bases, with 14 bases separating them. The CDR3 is 14 residues long. The DNA of the CDR3 is TGTGCCAGCAGCTCCGGGACCCTACCAGATACGCAGTATTTT. It yields the protein CASSSGTLPDTQYF.

The V and J genes are TRBV7-9 and TRBJ1-1, with 7 bases aligning to TRBD1. Germline V lookup: CDR1 SEHNR, CDR2 FQNEAQ (reference sequence). The CDR3 covers 17 residues. V trimming: 6 bases; J trimming: 4 bases; junction bases outside the gene matches: 17. CDR3 in amino acids: CASRLTGTVSITTEAFF. Written as DNA, the CDR3 is TGTGCCAGCAGGCTCACCGGGACAGTCAGTATAACCACTGAAGCTTTCTTT. The whole variable domain, remainder taken from reference TRBV7-9 and TRBJ1-1, is DTGVSQNPRHKITKRGQNVTFRCDPISEHNRLYWYRQTLGQGPEFLTYFQNEAQLEKSRLLSDRFSAERPKGSFSTLEIQRTEQGDSAMYLCASRLTGTVSITTEAFFGQGTRLTVV.

The V gene is TRBV4-1, the J gene TRBJ2-7, with D tentatively TRBD1 (6 bases). This CDR3 spans 14 amino acids. The germline V gene has CDR1 MGHRA and CDR2 YSYEKL. Trimming removed 2 bases from V and 1 base from J, with 9 bases in between. The CDR3 DNA reads TGCGCCAGCAGCCAAACGACAGGATCCTACGAGCAGTACTTC. It encodes CASSQTTGSYEQYF.

A single count supports this clone. Here the CDR3 reads CASISGLAGTGELFF. CDR3 nucleotide sequence: TGTGCCAGTATATCCGGACTAGCCGGGACCGGGGAGCTGTTTTTT. The J gene is TRBJ2-2, the V gene TRBV19; 8 bases fit TRBD2. Germline-derived CDR1 and CDR2 are LNHDA and SQIVND (reference sequence). V shed 7 bases and J 5 bases; nucleotides not matched to a gene: 9. CDR3 length: 15 residues.

The chain couples TRBV11-2 to TRBJ2-1; D unresolved. CDR1 is SGHAT and CDR2 is FQNNGV in the germline V gene. Trimming took off 10 bases at V and 9 bases at J, with 10 bases between the two ends. The CDR3 is 10 amino acids. The CDR3 DNA sequence: TGTGCCACAGGCCTGAGTGAGCAGTTCTTC. Translating it yields CATGLSEQFF.

This chain links TRBV27 with TRBJ2-1; D perhaps matches TRBD2 (5 bases). Germline V gene lookup returns CDR1 MNHEY and CDR2 SMNVEV (reference sequence). The germline V and J ends were trimmed by 2 bases and 9 bases, with 11 bases remaining between them. The CDR3 runs to 13 residues. In DNA form, the CDR3 reads TGTGCCAGCAGTTTAGGAGGATATAGTGAGCAGTTCTTC. This gives the protein CASSLGGYSEQFF.

The CDR3 nucleotides read TGTGCCACCAGTGACTCTGGGACAGGGGAAGAGACCCAGTACTTC. Translating gives CATSDSGTGEETQYF. The chain couples TRBV24-1 to TRBJ2-5; TRBD1 matches 10 bases. V was clipped by 4 bases and J by 3 bases; unmatched bases: 4. The germline gives CDR1 KGHDR, CDR2 SFDVKD. This CDR3 has 15 amino acids.

The rearrangement joins TRBV5-1 to TRBJ2-7; perhaps TRBD2 as D (6 bases). The CDR3 loop spans 14 amino acids. With 4 bases removed from V and 2 bases from J, the gap between germline ends came to 13 bases. Germline V gene lookup returns CDR1 SGHRS and CDR2 YFSETQ. The CDR3 is CASSPLTRAYEQYF. DNA of the CDR3: TGCGCCAGCAGCCCCCTGACTAGAGCCTACGAGCAGTACTTC.

The J gene is TRBJ2-3, the V gene TRBV29-1, with D perhaps matching TRBD1 (5 bases). CDR3 length equals 13 residues. The germline V gene encodes CDR1 SQVTM and CDR2 ANQGSEA. The V end was cut by 6 bases, the J end by 0 bases, with 10 bases between. The CDR3 DNA reads TGCAGCGTCGCAGGGTATAGCACAGATACGCAGTATTTT. Amino acids: CSVAGYSTDTQYF.

The rearrangement uses TRBV30 and TRBJ2-7, with 13 bases aligning to TRBD2. Trimming cost V 5 bases and J 6 bases; bases outside gene matches: 4. The CDR3 loop spans 13 amino acids. Per germline, CDR1 GTSNPN and CDR2 SVGIG (reference sequence). The CDR3 loop is CAWELAGGGEQYF. The CDR3 coding sequence is TGTGCCTGGGAACTAGCGGGAGGGGGCGAGCAGTACTTC.

J is TRBJ1-4 and V is TRBV5-1; D gene ambiguous. Trimming removed 7 bases at V and 8 bases at J, with 18 bases between. The CDR3 totals 14 residues. Germline values: CDR1 SGHRS, CDR2 YFSETQ. The CDR3 is CASGVGILGEKLFF. DNA for the CDR3: TGCGCCAGCGGGGTGGGGATCCTTGGGGAAAAACTGTTTTTT.

The rearrangement uses TRBV2 and TRBJ2-7; 10 bases match TRBD2. J gave up 3 bases and V 10 bases, and 9 bases lay outside the gene matches. The germline V gene encodes CDR1 SNHLY and CDR2 FYNNEI. The CDR3 consists of 14 residues. The CDR3 nucleotides read TGTGCCATCGAGTCTAGCGGGAGAGACTACGAGCAGTACTTC. Translating gives CAIESSGRDYEQYF.

The chain uses TRBV6-5 and TRBJ2-4; D is possibly TRBD1 or TRBD2 (5 bases each). Trimming took off 6 bases at V and 9 bases at J, with 12 bases between the two ends. Germline V gives CDR1 MNHEY, CDR2 SVGAGI. This CDR3 has 12 residues. The CDR3 loop reads CASSSRDPIQYF. The CDR3 DNA reads as TGTGCCAGCAGCTCCCGGGACCCCATTCAGTACTTC.

The CDR3 sequence: CASSFPMVREKLFF. CDR3 DNA sequence: TGTGCCAGCAGTTTTCCGATGGTTCGAGAAAAACTGTTTTTT. This chain joins TRBV28 and TRBJ1-4; D uncertain. Per the germline V gene, CDR1 is MDHEN and CDR2 is SYDVKM. V was pared by 3 bases and J by 8 bases, with 13 bases between. The CDR3 is 14 residues long.

V is TRBV7-9 and J is TRBJ2-1, with 11 bases fitting TRBD2. The CDR3 is made up of 15 amino acids. V shed 3 bases and J 6 bases; nucleotides not matched to a gene: 4. Germline-derived CDR1 and CDR2 are SEHNR and FQNEAQ (reference sequence). The CDR3, as DNA: TGTGCCAGCAGCTTGGGGCTAGCGGGAGGCAATGAGCAGTTCTTC. Its protein product is CASSLGLAGGNEQFF.

The V call is TRBV10-2, the J call TRBJ1-5, with D maybe TRBD1 (6 bases). Between the trimmed V and J ends, which lost 3 bases and 5 bases, there was a span of 11 bases. Germline CDR1 reads WSHSY; CDR2 reads SAAADI. The CDR3 has 14 residues. CDR3 amino acids: CASSEQGGDQPQHF. The CDR3 bases are TGCGCCAGCAGTGAACAGGGAGGGGATCAGCCCCAGCATTTT.